This T cell receptor (beta chain) was captured in a study of regulatory T cells in long-lasting Graves disease. Study-wide results and limits: Investigators studied peripheral blood only, not thyroid tissue. Accuracy could have been hurt by small sample size. Newly diagnosed Graves' patients had higher TCR diversity than persistent ones.

The authors built TCR beta libraries using iRepertoire HTBI primers and Arm-PCR of CDR3 regions. As processed by the authors: Samples jointly harbored 60 to 70 TRBV and more than eleven TRBJ segments. TCRdb independently ran MiXCR on the multiplex PCR reads; one entry per CDR3 protein. The V and J calls and clone size are TCRdb's, not the authors'. Of 500,000 to 800,000 distinct CDR3 sequences listed, around 30% were seen once; the top ten hold about two fifths. This clonotype has a handful of counts. Its antigen remains unidentified. Time point denoted: persistent/refractory GD, antithyroid drugs over 5 years with positive TRAb. Construction of the TCR library relied on RNA isolated from PBMCs. The input for sequencing was peripheral blood mononuclear cells (PBMCs), taken when the disease was refractory, from a patient treated with antithyroid drugs. The TCR originated in a female donor with Graves disease.

CDR3 residues: CASSERPPGATGELFF. In DNA form, the CDR3 reads TGTGCCAGCAGTGAACGACCCCCAGGGGCCACCGGGGAGCTGTTTTTT. The J gene is TRBJ2-2, the V gene TRBV2, with TRBD1 as a possible D gene (6 bases). The ends were cut back, 2 bases at V and 4 bases at J, with 14 bases in the middle. Per the germline V gene, CDR1 is SNHLY and CDR2 is FYNNEI. CDR3 length equals 16 residues.